These 4 T cell receptor beta chains originate from one sample sequenced in a study of cytotoxic CD8 clonotypes in ibrutinib-treated CLL. TCRdb keeps only in-frame clones here, not all; method: immunoSEQ multiplex PCR. This sample carries approximately 13,000 clones, about two thirds of them seen once, and the ten largest clones take 5.4%. The input for sequencing was PBMCs, taken before ibrutinib treatment. The receptors here all came from a human donor with chronic lymphocytic leukemia.

This clone was found a few times. The V call is TRBV19, the J call TRBJ1-2; no clear D gene. The CDR3 extends over 12 amino acids. V dropped 5 bases and J dropped 8 bases, with 12 bases sitting between them. The germline V gene has CDR1 LNHDA and CDR2 SQIVND (reference sequence). In DNA form, the CDR3 reads TGTGCCAGTAGTCCGGCGGGTTGGGGCTACACCTTC. It is translated as CASSPAGWGYTF.

J is TRBJ1-5 and V is TRBV18; 7 bases are a match to TRBD1. Germline V lookup: CDR1 KGHSH, CDR2 LQKENI. Losses at the gene ends were 6 bases for V and 6 bases for J; bases not matched to a gene: 8. The CDR3 spans 14 residues. The CDR3 bases are TGTGCCAGCTCTCAGGGGGGGGACGGTCAGCCCCAGCATTTT. It is translated as CASSQGGDGQPQHF. Using reference TRBV18 and TRBJ1-5 for the parts outside the CDR3, the full variable domain is NAGVMQNPRHLVRRRGQEARLRCSPMKGHSHVYWYRQLPEEGLKFMVYLQKENIIDESGMPKERFSAEFPKEGPSILRIQQVVRGDSAAYFCASSQGGDGQPQHFGDGTRLSIL.

The chain carries TRBV27 and TRBJ2-1, with 11 bases aligning to TRBD2. CDR3 length: 16 amino acids. Germline loops: CDR1 MNHEY, CDR2 SMNVEV (reference sequence). V was pared by 6 bases and J by 4 bases, with 8 bases of the junction left unmatched. In nucleotides, the CDR3 is TGTGCCAGCAGCCGAAAGGGACTAGCGGAATACAATGAGCAGTTCTTC. It yields the protein CASSRKGLAEYNEQFF.

J is TRBJ2-3 and V is TRBV29-1; unclear D gene. The V gene's germline CDR1 is SQVTM and CDR2 ANQGSEA. Trimming cost V 6 bases and J 6 bases, with 10 bases left between them. This CDR3 comprises 11 residues. CDR3 protein: CSVHSRDTQYF. The CDR3, as DNA: TGCAGCGTCCACTCCCGTGATACGCAGTATTTT.